These 20 T cell receptor beta chains came from one sample sequenced in a study of cytomegalovirus exposure and HLA in healthy donors. Primers for the PCR totalled 60 Vbeta and 13 Jbeta. Libraries were prepared by immunoSEQ multiplex PCR; TCRdb keeps only in-frame clonotypes and omits some of them. Of 95,000 to 150,000 clones in the sample, about 81% were seen once. The sample taken for sequencing was PBMCs. The receptors shown here come from a woman aged 30 to 39 in good health and CMV-seronegative.

V is TRBV27 and J is TRBJ2-7, with 7 nucleotides matching TRBD1. The CDR3 has 11 amino acids. Germline V lookup: CDR1 MNHEY, CDR2 SMNVEV (reference sequence). V gave up 4 bases and J gave up 11 bases; unmatched junction bases: 5. The CDR3 sequence: CASSSGGTEYF. The DNA of the CDR3 is TGTGCCAGCAGTTCAGGGGGTACGGAGTACTTC.

About this clone itself: One end of the junction varies from germline; a read error may be responsible. The gene calls are TRBV27 and TRBJ2-1; perhaps TRBD1 as D (6 bases). Germline CDR1 and CDR2: MNHEY and SMNVEV (reference sequence). This CDR3 comprises 14 residues. As DNA, the CDR3 is TGTGCCAGCAGTACCGGGACACCAAACAATGAGCAGCTCTTC. Its protein product is CASSTGTPNNEQLF.

The chain uses TRBV7-9 and TRBJ2-2; D possibly corresponds to TRBD2 (5 bases). The CDR3 runs 17 residues. The germline gives CDR1 SEHNR, CDR2 FQNEAQ (reference sequence). Trimming took off 4 bases at V and 1 base at J, with 16 bases between the two ends. The CDR3 sequence is CASSSPRRSGNTGELFF. For the CDR3, the DNA is TGTGCCAGCAGCTCCCCTCGGAGGAGCGGGAACACCGGGGAGCTGTTTTTT.

The table lists this clone with a few counts. The chain combines TRBV7-6 with TRBJ1-2; 7 positions match TRBD1. The CDR3 contains 15 residues. CDR1 is SGHVS and CDR2 is FNYEAQ in the germline V gene. The junction had 7 bases not matched to a gene; V was cut back by 0 bases and J by 6 bases. The CDR3 is CASSLAGGTVDGYTF. Written as DNA, the CDR3 is TGTGCCAGCAGCTTAGCGGGCGGGACAGTGGATGGCTACACCTTC.

The rearrangement uses TRBV7-3 and TRBJ2-3, with TRBD2 matching 9 bases. From germline, CDR1 is SGHTA and CDR2 FQGTGA. V shed 3 bases and J 8 bases; nucleotides not matched to a gene: 3. The CDR3 has 13 residues. The chain's CDR3 is CASSLRREGTQYF. CDR3 DNA: TGTGCCAGCAGCTTGAGGCGGGAGGGTACGCAGTATTTT.

V is TRBV15 and J is TRBJ2-1; 9 bases align to TRBD1. J gave up 7 bases and V 5 bases, and 15 bases lay outside the gene matches. The CDR3 totals 17 residues. Germline V gene lookup returns CDR1 LNHNV and CDR2 YYDKDF (reference sequence). The CDR3 coding sequence is TGTGCCACCAGCGCCCCCCGGCGGGACAGGGAAAAAAATGAGCAGTTCTTC. Residues: CATSAPRRDREKNEQFF.

V usage is TRBV10-3 and J usage is TRBJ1-6; D may be TRBD1 (6 bases). This CDR3 spans 14 amino acids. Germline V gene data show CDR1 as ENHRY and CDR2 as SYGVKD. The germline V and J ends were trimmed by 3 bases and 7 bases, with 10 bases remaining between them. CDR3 DNA sequence: TGTGCCATCAGTGACGGGGGGCGGAATTCACCCCTCCACTTT. It yields the protein CAISDGGRNSPLHF.

The chain employs TRBV4-1 and TRBJ1-1; D is uncertain. The V gene lost 6 bases and the J gene lost 3 bases, with 20 bases spanning the gap. The CDR3 spans 16 residues. Germline V gives CDR1 MGHRA, CDR2 YSYEKL. CDR3 DNA sequence: TGCGCCAGCAGGATATCACCGGGAGGGATCGACACTGAAGCTTTCTTT. This sequence encodes CASRISPGGIDTEAFF.

The chain uses TRBV18 and TRBJ1-5, with a possible D match to TRBD1 (6 bases). Deletions cut 3 bases from V and 4 bases from J, with 13 bases between. The germline V gene encodes CDR1 KGHSH and CDR2 LQKENI. CDR3 size: 15 residues. In nucleotides, the CDR3 is TGTGCCAGCTCACCCACAGGGAAGGGAAATCAGCCCCAGCATTTT. Protein: CASSPTGKGNQPQHF.

The gene calls are TRBV7-2 and TRBJ2-5; D is possibly TRBD2 (6 bases). Trimming left V 5 bases short and J 2 bases short, with 18 bases between. Germline CDR1 and CDR2: SGHTA and FQGNSA. This CDR3 contains 16 residues. The CDR3 bases are TGTGCCAGCAGCCCAATGGGGGGACCCTCACAAGAGACCCAGTACTTC. Translation: CASSPMGGPSQETQYF.

The genes are TRBV30 and TRBJ2-7; tentative D call: TRBD2 (6 bases). Trimming stripped 4 bases from V and 3 bases from J, with 10 bases between. CDR1 and CDR2 (germline): GTSNPN, SVGIG (reference sequence). CDR3 length equals 12 residues. CDR3 region: CAWTVGGYEQYF. In DNA form, the CDR3 reads TGTGCCTGGACTGTGGGGGGCTACGAGCAGTACTTC. Full variable domain (rest looked up from reference TRBV30 and TRBJ2-7): SQTIHQWPATLVQPVGSPLSLECTVEGTSNPNLYWYRQAAGRGLQLLFYSVGIGQISSEVPQNLSASRPQDRQFILSSKKLLLSDSGFYLCAWTVGGYEQYFGPGTRLTVT.

This chain links TRBV11-2 with TRBJ1-1, with D possibly TRBD1 on 6 matching bases. Trimming cost V 5 bases and J 1 base, with 11 bases left between them. This CDR3 is built from 14 residues. Germline CDR1 and CDR2: SGHAT and FQNNGV. The CDR3 DNA sequence: TGTGCCAGCAGCACACACAGGGAGAACACTGAAGCTTTCTTT. Translation: CASSTHRENTEAFF.

The chain carries TRBV5-8 and TRBJ1-2; the match to TRBD1 covers 8 bases. V lost 3 bases to trimming and J lost 4 bases; unmatched junction nucleotides: 11. Germline V lookup: CDR1 SGHTS, CDR2 YDEGEE. The CDR3 sequence is 16 residues long. CDR3 residues: CASSSYTGTGTYGYTF. The CDR3 DNA reads as TGTGCCAGCAGCTCCTATACCGGGACAGGCACCTATGGCTACACCTTC.

This chain connects TRBV5-4 to TRBJ2-3, with TRBD2 matching over 12 bases. V was pared by 3 bases and J by 2 bases, with 4 bases of the junction left unmatched. This CDR3 region has 16 residues. Germline CDR1 SGHNT, CDR2 YYREEE (reference sequence). CDR3 DNA sequence: TGTGCCAGCAGCTCCCGACTAGCGGGGGACACAGATACGCAGTATTTT. Translating it yields CASSSRLAGDTDTQYF.

The genes are TRBV6-1 and TRBJ2-3; 8 bases line up with TRBD2. The CDR3 is 15 amino acids. The germline gives CDR1 MNHNS, CDR2 SASEGT. The J segment lost 2 bases and the V segment lost 6 bases, leaving 7 bases of the junction unmatched. The CDR3 sequence: CASSDGGDHTDTQYF. As DNA, the CDR3 is TGTGCCAGCAGCGACGGGGGGGACCACACAGATACGCAGTATTTT.

V is TRBV7-3 and J is TRBJ2-1, with D possibly TRBD1 on 6 matching bases. This CDR3 spans 13 amino acids. V was shortened by 2 bases and J by 8 bases, with 10 bases between the two germline ends. In germline, CDR1 is SGHTA, CDR2 FQGTGA. Written as DNA, the CDR3 is TGTGCCAGCAGCTTATCATGGGGGCATGAGCAGTTCTTC. Translating gives CASSLSWGHEQFF.

The J gene is TRBJ1-1, the V gene TRBV4-1; D gene unclear. Germline lookup yields CDR1 MGHRA and CDR2 YSYEKL. Trimming left V 6 bases short and J 0 bases short, with 11 bases between. This CDR3 comprises 14 residues. The CDR3 here is CASRGVLVNTEAFF. Written as DNA, the CDR3 is TGCGCCAGCAGAGGAGTACTTGTGAACACTGAAGCTTTCTTT.

The chain is built from TRBV30 and TRBJ2-1, with 11 positions matching TRBD2. The CDR3 has 17 amino acids. V dropped 4 bases and J dropped 0; count of bases not matched to a gene: 8. Germline values: CDR1 GTSNPN, CDR2 SVGIG (reference sequence). CDR3 in DNA: TGTGCCTGGACAGATACTAGCGGGGGACACTCCTACAATGAGCAGTTCTTC. Its protein product is CAWTDTSGGHSYNEQFF.

The rearrangement joins TRBV4-2 to TRBJ2-7; 7 nucleotides align to TRBD2. CDR1 LGHNA and CDR2 YNFKEQ come from the germline V gene. The CDR3 length is 13 residues. J lost 5 bases, V lost 1 base, and 2 bases had no gene match. The CDR3 sequence is CASSQGTRDEQYF. The CDR3 nucleotides are TGTGCCAGCAGCCAAGGGACTAGAGACGAGCAGTACTTC.

This clone was observed once. The V call is TRBV2, the J call TRBJ2-5; 7 positions match TRBD2. The J call may be faulty, since TRBJ2-7 better matches the DNA end. This CDR3 comprises 18 residues. Germline loops: CDR1 SNHLY, CDR2 FYNNEI. In DNA form, the CDR3 reads TGTGCCAGCAGTGAAGTTAAGCTGTCATTTCGGGAGGCCTACGAGCAGTACTTC. This codes for CASSEVKLSFREAYEQYF.